These T cell receptor beta chains were read from a single sample in a study of CD4+ T cells in melanoma. Libraries were prepared by immunoSEQ multiplex PCR; TCRdb keeps only in-frame clonotypes and omits some of them. The sample lists about 140,000 clones, over 90% occurring once. The receptors here all came from a human donor with melanoma. Each CDR3 is given with its conserved first and last residue. The D gene is left open where the match is weak. Expanded clones are given a class, and other clones once, few, many or no size at all.

J,D,V,size,DNA,CDR3
TRBJ2-5,TRBD2,TRBV9,NA,TGTGCCAGCAGCGGAGGCCTAGCGGGGGGGCCAAGAGAGACCCAGTACTTC,CASSGGLAGGPRETQYF
TRBJ2-1,NA,TRBV2,NA,TGTGCCAGCAACGGTCCGGGACCCTCCTACAATGAGCAGTTCTTC,CASNGPGPSYNEQFF
TRBJ2-1,NA,TRBV30,NA,TGTGCCTGCGGGCCGTACTGGACGGGGGACAATGAGCAGTTCTTC,CACGPYWTGDNEQFF
TRBJ1-5,NA,TRBV7-8,NA,TGTGCCAGCAGCTTAGGGGGAGGCTATTTCGGCGGTAATCAGCCCCAGCATTTT,CASSLGGGYFGGNQPQHF
TRBJ2-2,NA,TRBV29-1,NA,TGCAGCGTAAGGGGGGCCGGGGAGCTGTTTTTT,CSVRGAGELFF
TRBJ2-7,NA,TRBV2,NA,TGTGCCAGCAGTGAAGAACAGGGCTACGAGCAGTACTTC,CASSEEQGYEQYF
TRBJ2-1,NA,TRBV6-5,NA,TGTGCCAGCAGTTACTCGAGGCAGGGCCACAATGAGCAGTTCTTC,CASSYSRQGHNEQFF
TRBJ2-3,NA,TRBV27,NA,TGTGCCAGCATACGCAGGGGAGTTGCAGATACGCAGTATTTT,CASIRRGVADTQYF
TRBJ2-3,NA,TRBV10-3,NA,TGTGCCATCAGTGAGTCACGGGATACGCAGTATTTT,CAISESRDTQYF
TRBJ2-3,NA,TRBV5-4,NA,TGTGCCAGCAGCCCCCAGGGGGGGGGAGATACGCAGTATTTT,CASSPQGGGDTQYF
TRBJ2-2,TRBD2,TRBV6-5,NA,TGTGCCAGCAGTTTAGCGGGGGGCGGTACCGGGGAGCTGTTTTTT,CASSLAGGGTGELFF
TRBJ1-5,NA,TRBV5-8,NA,TGTGCCAGCAGCCCGGGCCCTTATCAGCCCCAGCATTTT,CASSPGPYQPQHF
TRBJ2-3,TRBD2,TRBV7-2,once,TGTGCCAGCAGCCCGCGGGGGGCCATGGGGAGGAGCACAGATACGCAGTATTTT,CASSPRGAMGRSTDTQYF
TRBJ2-5,NA,TRBV27,NA,TGTGCCAGCAGTTTATTAGGCCAAGAGACCCAGTACTTC,CASSLLGQETQYF
TRBJ2-7,TRBD1,TRBV7-9,NA,TGTGCCAGCAGCTTTCAGGGGGCGCACATCGGATTCTACGAGCAGTACTTC,CASSFQGAHIGFYEQYF
TRBJ1-1,NA,TRBV19,NA,TGTGCCAGTAGTACCCAGATGAGTAACACTGAAGCTTTCTTT,CASSTQMSNTEAFF
TRBJ1-6,NA,TRBV15,NA,TGTGCCACCAGCAGGACAAAATCGGCAGCGAATTCACCCCTCCACTTT,CATSRTKSAANSPLHF
TRBJ2-2,NA,TRBV6-5,NA,TGTGCCAGCAGGGACCAGGGGTTAGCCACCGGGGAGCTGTTTTTT,CASRDQGLATGELFF
TRBJ1-5,NA,TRBV2,NA,TGTGCCAGCAGTGAATATGACCGAGATCAGCCCCAGCATTTT,CASSEYDRDQPQHF
TRBJ2-1,NA,TRBV5-6,NA,TGTGCCAGCAGCTTAAGGCCCGGGGCCAATGAGCAGTTCTTC,CASSLRPGANEQFF
TRBJ1-6,NA,TRBV7-9,few,TGTGCCAGCAGCTCCACGGGCCAGCCTAATTCACCCCTCCACTTT,CASSSTGQPNSPLHF
TRBJ1-5,NA,TRBV4-2,NA,TGTGCCAGCAGCCAAGACGGGGGGGATCGGGGCAATCAGCCCCAGCATTTT,CASSQDGGDRGNQPQHF
TRBJ2-3,TRBD1,TRBV27,NA,TGTGCCAGCAGTTTATGGGACAGGGGAAGAGATACGCAGTATTTT,CASSLWDRGRDTQYF
TRBJ2-5,NA,TRBV7-2,NA,TGTGCCAGCAGCCCCCGGGACATCAGGGAGACCCAGTACTTC,CASSPRDIRETQYF
TRBJ1-5,NA,TRBV10-2,NA,TGCGCCAGCAAAGGTCAGGGGAGCAATCAGCCCCAGCATTTT,CASKGQGSNQPQHF
TRBJ1-4,NA,TRBV6-5,NA,TGTGCCAGCAGTCCCAAGGGCTATCCTGGGAAACTGTTTTTT,CASSPKGYPGKLFF
TRBJ1-2,NA,TRBV6-5,NA,TGTGCCAGCAGTTCCCCCCCAGGGGATGACTATGGCTACACCTTC,CASSSPPGDDYGYTF
TRBJ2-5,NA,TRBV4-1,once,TGCGCCAGCAGCCCGACTAAGGGGCCCACACCGAAGACCCAGTACTTC,CASSPTKGPTPKTQYF
TRBJ1-5,TRBD1,TRBV6-5,NA,TGTGCCAGTAAACAGGGGGGGGGTCAGCCCCAGCATTTT,CASKQGGGQPQHF
TRBJ2-3,NA,TRBV11-2,NA,TGTGCCAGCAGCTCACGGACGCCGAGCACAGATACGCAGTATTTT,CASSSRTPSTDTQYF
TRBJ1-4,TRBD1,TRBV5-1,NA,TGCGCCAGCAGCTTGGCCGGGACAGGGGCCGATGAAAAACTGTTTTTT,CASSLAGTGADEKLFF
TRBJ2-7,TRBD1,TRBV9,NA,TGTGCCAGCAGCCCTGGACAGGGGTGGTCCTACGAGCAGTACTTC,CASSPGQGWSYEQYF